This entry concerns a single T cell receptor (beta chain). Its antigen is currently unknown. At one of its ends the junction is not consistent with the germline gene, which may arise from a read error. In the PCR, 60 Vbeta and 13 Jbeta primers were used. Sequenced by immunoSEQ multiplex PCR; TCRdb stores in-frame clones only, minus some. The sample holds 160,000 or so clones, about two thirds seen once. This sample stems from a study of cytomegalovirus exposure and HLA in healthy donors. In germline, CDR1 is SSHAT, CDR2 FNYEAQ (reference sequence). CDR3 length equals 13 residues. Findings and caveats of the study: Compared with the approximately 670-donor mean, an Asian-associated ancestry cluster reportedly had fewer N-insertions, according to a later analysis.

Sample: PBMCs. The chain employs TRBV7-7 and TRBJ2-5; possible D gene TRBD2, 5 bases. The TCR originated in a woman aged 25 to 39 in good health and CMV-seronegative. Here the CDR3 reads CASSLNSEGTQYF. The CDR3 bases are TGTGCTAGCAGCTTGAATTCCGAGGGGACCCAGTACTTC.